These T cell receptor beta chains were read from a single sample in a study of spatial heterogeneity in lung cancer. TCRdb fed the 5' RACE reads into MiXCR, producing one record per CDR3 protein. This table has some 21,000 distinct CDR3 sequences, around 6% appearing once. The source was lung tumor tissue, collected at surgery. The receptors derive from a male donor with early-stage non-small cell lung cancer. Both conserved end residues are part of each CDR3. The D gene is left open where the match is weak. Some rows have no size entry. The others give once, few or many, or a class for an expanded clone.

many	13	TRBV12-3/TRBV12-4	.	TRBJ1-1	TGTGCCAGCAGATCGGGACTGTACACTGAAGCTTTCTTT	CASRSGLYTEAFF
many	17	TRBV20-1	.	TRBJ2-4	TGCAGTGCTAGAGATGAGGGCAGGGTGGCTTCCAAAAACATTCAGTACTTC	CSARDEGRVASKNIQYF
.	13	TRBV12-3/TRBV12-4	.	TRBJ2-3	TGTGCCAGCAGGGGCGATTTCGGGGGCTCCGAGTATTTT	CASRGDFGGSEYF
many	15	TRBV9	TRBD2	TRBJ2-1	TGTGCCAGCAGCGGCGATAGCGGGAACTACAATGAGCAGTTCTTC	CASSGDSGNYNEQFF
many	15	TRBV7-9	TRBD2	TRBJ2-1	TGTGCCAGCAGCTTCACTAGCGGGGGTTACAATGAGCAGTTCTTC	CASSFTSGGYNEQFF
many	14	TRBV6-6	.	TRBJ2-3	TGTGCCAGCAGCTCCGATCTCTCGGTAGATACGCAGTATTTT	CASSSDLSVDTQYF
.	11	TRBV5-4	.	TRBJ2-1	TGTGCCAGCAGCTTAGCTAATGAGCAGTTCTTC	CASSLANEQFF
many	12	TRBV24-1	.	TRBJ2-2	TGTGCCACCAGCCCAACAGGCGGGGAGCTGTTTTTT	CATSPTGGELFF
few	11	TRBV6-5	.	TRBJ2-2	TGTGCCAGCAGTTACATCGGGGAGCTGTTTTTT	CASSYIGELFF
medium-sized	16	TRBV5-6	.	TRBJ1-5	TGTGCCAGCAGCTTGTTTGGGGCCCGTAGCAATCAGCCCCAGCATTTT	CASSLFGARSNQPQHF
many	15	TRBV9	TRBD2	TRBJ2-7	TGTGCCAGCAGCGTAGGACTAGCGGGAGGAAGGGAGCAGTACTTC	CASSVGLAGGREQYF
many	14	TRBV28	.	TRBJ1-5	TGTGCCAGCAGTTTTGGGGGATTTAATCAGCCCCAGCATTTT	CASSFGGFNQPQHF
.	15	TRBV7-9	TRBD2	TRBJ2-3	TGTGCCAGCAGCTCAGGGACTAGCAACGCAGATACGCAGTATTTT	CASSSGTSNADTQYF
many	16	TRBV7-9	TRBD2	TRBJ2-7	TGTGCCAGCACCTCCCGCGGGAGAAACCCCTCCTACGAGCAGTACTTC	CASTSRGRNPSYEQYF
many	11	TRBV29-1	.	TRBJ2-3	TGCAGCGCCGGAAGGGCAGATACGCAGTATTTT	CSAGRADTQYF
many	14	TRBV5-1	.	TRBJ1-1	TGCGCCAGCAGCCCACAGGCCTCGCGCACTGAAGCTTTCTTT	CASSPQASRTEAFF
many	16	TRBV7-8	.	TRBJ1-1	TGTGCCAGCAGCTCCCTGCTCAGGTTCATGAACACTGAAGCTTTCTTT	CASSSLLRFMNTEAFF
many	14	TRBV6-6	TRBD1	TRBJ2-5	TGTGCCAGCAGACAATCAGACAGGGAGAAGACCCAGTACTTC	CASRQSDREKTQYF
few	14	TRBV18	.	TRBJ1-4	TGTGCCAGCTCACGTTCCGGGGTAGATGAAAAACTGTTTTTT	CASSRSGVDEKLFF
many	15	TRBV14	.	TRBJ1-6	TGTGCCAGCAGCTTTCGCCTAGACGGGGCTGGGAAACTCCACTTT	CASSFRLDGAGKLHF